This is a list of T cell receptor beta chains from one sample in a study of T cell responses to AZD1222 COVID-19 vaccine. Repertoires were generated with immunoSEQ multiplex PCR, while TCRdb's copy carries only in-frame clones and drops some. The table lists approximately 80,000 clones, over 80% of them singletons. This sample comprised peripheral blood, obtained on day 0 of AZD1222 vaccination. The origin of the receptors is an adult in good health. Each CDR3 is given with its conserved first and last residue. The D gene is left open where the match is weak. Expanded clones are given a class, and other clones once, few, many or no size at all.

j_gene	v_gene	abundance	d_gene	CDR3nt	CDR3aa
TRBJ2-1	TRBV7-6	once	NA	TGTGCCAGCAGCGCCTTTGGGGGCGGGGACTCCTACAATGAGCAGTTCTTC	CASSAFGGGDSYNEQFF
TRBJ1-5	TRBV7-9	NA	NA	TGTGCCAGCAGCTCCACAGGGAATCAGCCCCAGCATTTT	CASSSTGNQPQHF
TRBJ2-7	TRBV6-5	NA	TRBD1	TGTGCCAGCAACGGACAGGGGGCCAACGAGCAGTACTTC	CASNGQGANEQYF
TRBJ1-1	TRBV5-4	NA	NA	TGTGCCAGCAGCATCGGGGGGACTGAAGCTTTCTTT	CASSIGGTEAFF
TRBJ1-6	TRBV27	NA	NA	TGTGCCAGCAGTTTCAGGGCTAATTCACCCCTCCACTTT	CASSFRANSPLHF
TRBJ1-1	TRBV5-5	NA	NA	TGTGCCAGCAGCCTGAAACAGGGTGGCACTGAAGCTTTCTTT	CASSLKQGGTEAFF
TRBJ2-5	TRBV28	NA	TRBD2	TGTGCCAGCAGTTTATCCGGACTAGCAGAGACCCAGTACTTC	CASSLSGLAETQYF
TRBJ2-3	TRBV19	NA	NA	TGTGCCAGTAGTATAAGTGGGGACGGCACAGATACGCAGTATTTT	CASSISGDGTDTQYF
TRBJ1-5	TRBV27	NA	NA	TGTGCCAGCGGGGGGGGCAATCAGCCCCAGCATTTT	CASGGGNQPQHF
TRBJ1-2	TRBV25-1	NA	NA	TGTGCCAGCAGTGCCCCTGGGGCGGCCGCTAACTATGGCTACACCTTC	CASSAPGAAANYGYTF
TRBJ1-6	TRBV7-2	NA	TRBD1	TGTGCCAGCAGCGCCCGACAGGGCTCCTATAATTCACCCCTCCACTTT	CASSARQGSYNSPLHF
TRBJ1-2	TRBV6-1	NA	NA	TGTGCCAGCAGTGAAGCCGACGGCTATGGCTACACCTTC	CASSEADGYGYTF
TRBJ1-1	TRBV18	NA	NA	TGTGCCAGCGCGTCACGGGGTGAGACTGAAGCTTTCTTT	CASASRGETEAFF
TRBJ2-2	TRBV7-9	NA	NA	TGTGCCAGCAGCCCTGTGGAGGGAAGGGCCGGGGAGCTGTTTTTT	CASSPVEGRAGELFF
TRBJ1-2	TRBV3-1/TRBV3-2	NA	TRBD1	TGTGCCAGCAGCCAACCCCAGGGGGTTGGGTATGGCTACACCTTC	CASSQPQGVGYGYTF
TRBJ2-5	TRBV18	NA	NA	TGTGCCAGCTCACCGAAGTGGACAGAAGGGACCCAGTACTTC	CASSPKWTEGTQYF
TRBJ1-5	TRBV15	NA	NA	TGTGCCACCAGCAGGGGGGGTCAGCCCCAGCATTTT	CATSRGGQPQHF
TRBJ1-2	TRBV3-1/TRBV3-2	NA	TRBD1	TGTGCCAGCAGCCAGTCGACTGTCCGGGACAGGTCCTATGGCTACACCTTC	CASSQSTVRDRSYGYTF
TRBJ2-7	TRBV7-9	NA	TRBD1	TGTGCCAGCAGCCCAGGACAGGGGAGGTTAGACGAGCAGTACTTC	CASSPGQGRLDEQYF
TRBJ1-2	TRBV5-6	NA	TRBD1	TGTGCCAGCAGCTATGGGACAGGGACTGGCTACACCTTC	CASSYGTGTGYTF
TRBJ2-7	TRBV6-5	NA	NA	TGTGCCAGCAGTTACTCGACCTTGGGCCCCTACGAGCAGTACTTC	CASSYSTLGPYEQYF
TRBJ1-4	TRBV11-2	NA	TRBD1	TGTGCCAGCAGCAGAAGACAGGGCATTGACAAACTGTTTTTT	CASSRRQGIDKLFF
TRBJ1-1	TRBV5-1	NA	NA	TGCGCCAGTCAGGACATTCAGAACACTGAAGCTTTCTTT	CASQDIQNTEAFF
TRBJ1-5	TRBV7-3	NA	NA	TGTGCCAGCAGCTTATCGAGGAATCAGCCCCAGCATTTT	CASSLSRNQPQHF
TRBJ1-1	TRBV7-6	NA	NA	TGTGCCAGCAGCCAGAGGGGTGACACTGAAGCTTTCTTT	CASSQRGDTEAFF
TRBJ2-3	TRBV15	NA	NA	TGTGCCACCAGCAGAGACAGCCCTTCTAAGTGGGCGCAGTATTTT	CATSRDSPSKWAQYF
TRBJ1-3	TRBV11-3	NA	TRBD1	TGTGCCAGCAGCTTCCCGGGACAGGGGTCAGGAAACACCATATATTTT	CASSFPGQGSGNTIYF
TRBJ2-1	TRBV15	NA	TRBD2	TGTGCCACCAGCGCAACCCGCAGCGGGGGGGCCTACAATGAGCAGTTCTTC	CATSATRSGGAYNEQFF
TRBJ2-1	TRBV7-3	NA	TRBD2	TGTGCCAGCAGCCAGCAAGCGGGGGGTACCTACAATGAGCAGTTCTTC	CASSQQAGGTYNEQFF
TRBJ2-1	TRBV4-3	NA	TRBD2	TGCGCCAGCAGCCAAGACACGGGGGGGGCCTTTTCTTCCTCCTACAATGAGCAGTTCTTC	CASSQDTGGAFSSSYNEQFF
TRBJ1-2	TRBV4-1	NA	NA	TGCGCCAGCAGCCCTGCTGGGGGCGACTATGGCTACACCTTC	CASSPAGGDYGYTF
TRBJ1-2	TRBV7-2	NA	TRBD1	TGTGCCAGCAGCTGGGACAGGGGAAGGTATGGCTACACCTTC	CASSWDRGRYGYTF
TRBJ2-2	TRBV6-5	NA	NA	TGTGCCAGCAGTTACTCGCCTCTAACCGGGGAGCTGTTTTTT	CASSYSPLTGELFF
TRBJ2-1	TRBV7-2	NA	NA	TGTGCCAGCAGCTTTGAAGTGCCCAATGAGCAGTTCTTC	CASSFEVPNEQFF
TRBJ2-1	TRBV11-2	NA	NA	TGTGCCAGCCTCCATGCCCGGCAGAACAATGAGCAGTTCTTC	CASLHARQNNEQFF
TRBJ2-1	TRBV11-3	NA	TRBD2	TGTGCCAGCAGCCCTAGCGGCGAAAATGAGCAGTTCTTC	CASSPSGENEQFF
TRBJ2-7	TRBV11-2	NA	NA	TGTGCCAGCAGCTTGGATAGCGCAGAGCAGTACTTC	CASSLDSAEQYF
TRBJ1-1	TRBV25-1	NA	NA	TGTGCCAGCAGTGAATTCGGCCAGATTGGGGTATCAGGCACTGAAGCTTTCTTT	CASSEFGQIGVSGTEAFF
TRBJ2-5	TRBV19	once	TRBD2	TGTGCCAGTGGCTTGTCCGGGACAGCCGGGACTAGCGACCTCCAAGAGACCCAGTACTTC	CASGLSGTAGTSDLQETQYF
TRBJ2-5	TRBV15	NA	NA	TGTGCCACCAGCGGAAATGAGAGGGGAGAGACCCAGTACTTC	CATSGNERGETQYF
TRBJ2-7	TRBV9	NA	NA	TGTGCCAGCAGCGTTTATTCAGATACCTCCTACGAGCAGTACTTC	CASSVYSDTSYEQYF
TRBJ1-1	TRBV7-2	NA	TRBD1	TGTGCCAGCAGCTTAGACCGGCGGCAGGGGGCGCGAACTGAAGCTTTCTTT	CASSLDRRQGARTEAFF
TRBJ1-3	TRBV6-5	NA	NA	TGTGCCAGCCTGGACTCCTCTGGAAACACCATATATTTT	CASLDSSGNTIYF
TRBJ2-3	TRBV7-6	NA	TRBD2	TGTGCCAGCAGCTCTCTAGCGGGGGGGGACTATACGCAGTATTTT	CASSSLAGGDYTQYF
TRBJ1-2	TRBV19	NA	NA	TGTGCCAGTAGTATCTCGTATACCTCAGGTGGCTACACCTTC	CASSISYTSGGYTF
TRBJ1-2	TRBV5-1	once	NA	TGCGCCAGCAGCTGGGGTCTTGAGCAGGGACACGGCTACACCTTC	CASSWGLEQGHGYTF
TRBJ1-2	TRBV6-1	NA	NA	TGTGCCAGCAGTGAACTTGGGAGCTATGGCTACACCTTC	CASSELGSYGYTF
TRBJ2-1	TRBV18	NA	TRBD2	TGTGCCAGCTCACCACGCGGGGGGGGTAATAATGAGCAGTTCTTC	CASSPRGGGNNEQFF
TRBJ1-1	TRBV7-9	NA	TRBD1	TGTGCCAGCAGCCGGGGACAGGCCCTGAACACTGAAGCTTTCTTT	CASSRGQALNTEAFF
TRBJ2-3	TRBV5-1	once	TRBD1	TGCGCCAGCAGCTTGTCAGGGGGAGAGGGTTACACAGATACGCAGTATTTT	CASSLSGGEGYTDTQYF